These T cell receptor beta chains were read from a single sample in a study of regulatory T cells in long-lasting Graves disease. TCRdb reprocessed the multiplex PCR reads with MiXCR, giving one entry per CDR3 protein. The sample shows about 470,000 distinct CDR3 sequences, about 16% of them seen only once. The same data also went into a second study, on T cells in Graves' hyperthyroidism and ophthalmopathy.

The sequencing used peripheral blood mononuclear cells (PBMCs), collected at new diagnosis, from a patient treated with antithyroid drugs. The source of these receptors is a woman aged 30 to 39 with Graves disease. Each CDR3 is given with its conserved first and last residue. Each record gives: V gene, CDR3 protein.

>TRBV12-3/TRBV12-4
CASSLRGRESSTDTQYF
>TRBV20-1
CSARDVRNDNEQFF
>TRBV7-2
CASSLQGESYEQYF
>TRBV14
CASRWASGEQFF
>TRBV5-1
CASSSYYRATGELFF
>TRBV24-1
CATSDSLRQGDPPQHF
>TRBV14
CASSLGRGVPNTQYF
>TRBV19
CASSHSGTGSYYEQYF
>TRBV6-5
CASSSIDRGDYGYTF
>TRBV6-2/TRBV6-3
CASSPARVQETQYF
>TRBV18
CASSPLSSRGGSYEQYF
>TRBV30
CAWSGGFEQYF
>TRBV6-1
CASSRLAGVGTDTQYF
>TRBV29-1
CSVGYGYEQYF
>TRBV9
CASSPIAGVDNEQFF
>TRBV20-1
CSASGYGYTF
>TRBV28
CASSFAWDRGHNEQFF
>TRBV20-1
CSAPRGGPLNEQFF
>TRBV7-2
CASSPSSGRVYEQYF
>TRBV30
CAWSDLTGLDYEQYF
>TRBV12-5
CASGSPGGTYNEQFF
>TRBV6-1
CASTGSYPGELFF
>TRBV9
CASSPGTGEEFYGYTF
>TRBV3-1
CASTASGGRPYEQYF
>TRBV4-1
CASSHRGGNTEAFF
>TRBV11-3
CASSSPLAGKANEQFF
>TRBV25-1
CASSDRALDGYTF
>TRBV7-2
CASSLRWGEAFF
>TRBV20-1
CSATTSATTYNEQFF
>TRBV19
CASLRGTGGTEAFF
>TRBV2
CASSGSRSYEQYF
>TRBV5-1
CASSFWTRLQETQYF